Listed here are 26 T cell receptor beta chains from one sample, sequenced in a study of blood T cell repertoires in COVID-19. The assay was immunoSEQ multiplex PCR, and TCRdb's table has in-frame clones only and misses some. Of approximately 220,000 clones in the sample, 84% were seen once. Input material: peripheral blood. The receptors were sampled from a woman aged 60-75 years who had recovered from COVID-19.

The chain has TRBV2 and TRBJ2-3; 8 positions match TRBD2. Germline V gene sequence: CDR1 SNHLY, CDR2 FYNNEI. Trimming took 3 bases from V and 11 from J; bases not matched to a gene: 4. This CDR3 comprises 12 residues. CDR3 protein: CASSESGGMQYF. CDR3 coding DNA: TGTGCCAGCAGTGAGTCGGGGGGGATGCAGTATTTT. The variable domain in full, with the rest retrieved from reference TRBV2 and TRBJ2-3, is EPEVTQTPSHQVTQMGQEVILRCVPISNHLYFYWYRQILGQKVEFLVSFYNNEISEKSEIFDDQFSVERPDGSNFTLKIRSTKLEDSAMYFCASSESGGMQYFGPGTRLTVL.

The V call is TRBV5-1, the J call TRBJ1-2; D is ambiguous. The germline V gene has CDR1 SGHRS and CDR2 YFSETQ. Trimming stripped 1 base from V and 9 bases from J, with 13 bases between. The CDR3 runs 13 residues. Here the CDR3 reads CASSLKSDSRYTF. The CDR3 DNA reads TGCGCCAGCAGCTTGAAGTCAGACTCCCGCTACACCTTC.

V is TRBV3-1 (or the pseudogene TRBV3-2) and J is TRBJ2-3, with 7 bases lining up with TRBD2. V was pared by 0 bases and J by 6 bases, with 6 bases of the junction left unmatched. The V gene's germline CDR1 is LGHDT and CDR2 YNNKEL (reference sequence). CDR3 length: 15 amino acids. In DNA form, the CDR3 reads TGTGCCAGCAGCCAAGATGGGGCTAGCGGCGATACGCAGTATTTT. This codes for CASSQDGASGDTQYF.

The rearrangement uses TRBV27 and TRBJ1-5; D gene ambiguous. CDR1 MNHEY and CDR2 SMNVEV come from the germline V gene (reference sequence). The CDR3 is made up of 13 amino acids. Trimming shortened V by 10 bases and J by 9 bases, and 19 bases separated the two germline ends. In DNA, the CDR3 is TGTGCCATCGGACCCCGGCCTACTAGGCCCCAGCATTTT. This translates into CAIGPRPTRPQHF.

The chain links TRBV9 to TRBJ2-7; TRBD1 agrees at 9 bases. The CDR3 has 15 residues. The germline gives CDR1 SGDLS, CDR2 YYNGEE. Trimming took 4 bases from V and 2 from J; bases not matched to a gene: 7. As DNA, the CDR3 is TGTGCCAGCAGCACTAGGACAGGGGCTACCTACGAGCAGTACTTC. This sequence encodes CASSTRTGATYEQYF.

V is TRBV7-8 and J is TRBJ2-5, with TRBD1 as a possible D gene (6 bases). The V gene's germline CDR1 is SGHVS and CDR2 FQNEAQ. The germline V and J ends were trimmed by 2 bases and 4 bases, with 14 bases remaining between them. CDR3 length: 15 residues. CDR3 coding DNA: TGTGCCAGCAGCTTATTATGGGGGCCTAGAGAGACCCAGTACTTC. It yields the protein CASSLLWGPRETQYF.

The chain carries TRBV18 and TRBJ1-2; TRBD1 aligns across 7 bases. CDR1 KGHSH and CDR2 LQKENI come from the germline V gene. J gave up 8 bases and V 4 bases, and 4 bases lay outside the gene matches. The CDR3 consists of 12 residues. This CDR3 reads CASSRQGDGYTF. The CDR3 region has the DNA TGTGCCAGCTCACGACAGGGAGACGGCTACACCTTC.

Concerning this clone itself: Different DNA sequences within this sample yield the same CDR3. V and J are TRBV4-1 and TRBJ2-4; the match to TRBD2 covers 14 bases. J was trimmed by 0 bases and V by 4 bases; bases with no gene match: 5. Germline V gene sequence: CDR1 MGHRA, CDR2 YSYEKL. The CDR3 sequence is 18 residues long. DNA for the CDR3: TGCGCCAGCAGCCCCGGACTAGCGGGGGGACTAGCCAAAAACATTCAGTACTTC. Translation gives CASSPGLAGGLAKNIQYF.

The chain couples TRBV19 to TRBJ1-4; D perhaps matches TRBD1 (6 bases). The V gene's germline CDR1 is LNHDA and CDR2 SQIVND (reference sequence). Trimming shortened V by 3 bases and J by 8 bases, and 13 bases separated the two germline ends. CDR3 length equals 14 residues. The DNA for the CDR3 is TGTGCCAGTAGTATCGGGCAGGGGAGAGAAAAACTGTTTTTT. Translation gives CASSIGQGREKLFF. The whole variable domain, filled in from reference TRBV19 and TRBJ1-4, reads DGGITQSPKYLFRKEGQNVTLSCEQNLNHDAMYWYRQDPGQGLRLIYYSQIVNDFQKGDIAEGYSVSREKKESFPLTVTSAQKNPTAFYLCASSIGQGREKLFFGSGTQLSVL.

This clone was detected a few times. The chain is built from TRBV2 and TRBJ2-2; D not resolved. CDR1 and CDR2 from the germline V gene are SNHLY and FYNNEI. The CDR3 is made up of 14 amino acids. Between the trimmed V and J ends, which lost 8 bases and 0 bases, there was a span of 10 bases. This CDR3 reads CASCLNSNTGELFF. The CDR3, as DNA: TGTGCCAGCTGTCTTAACTCGAACACCGGGGAGCTGTTTTTT.

The chain links TRBV28 to TRBJ1-6; D is perhaps TRBD1 (6 bases). This CDR3 is 13 amino acids long. Germline CDR1 MDHEN, CDR2 SYDVKM. V was shortened by 5 bases and J by 10 bases, with 12 bases between the two germline ends. The CDR3 is CASSRAGESPLHF. In DNA, the CDR3 is TGTGCCAGCAGTAGAGCAGGGGAATCACCCCTCCACTTT.

The chain uses TRBV7-9 and TRBJ1-2, with a tentative D call TRBD1 (5 bases). The V end lost 5 bases, the J end lost 7 bases, and 11 bases lay between the germline ends. The CDR3 sequence is 12 residues long. Germline V lookup: CDR1 SEHNR, CDR2 FQNEAQ (reference sequence). The CDR3 sequence: CASSNAGGGYTF. Here the CDR3 DNA reads TGTGCCAGCAGCAACGCGGGGGGTGGCTACACCTTC.

This clone was counted a few times. The chain recombines TRBV2 with TRBJ1-3, with a possible D match to TRBD1 (6 bases). V was pared by 6 bases and J by 0 bases, with 9 bases between. The germline V gene encodes CDR1 SNHLY and CDR2 FYNNEI. This CDR3 contains 14 residues. The CDR3 sequence: CASRDSYSGNTIYF. The DNA for the CDR3 is TGTGCCAGCAGGGACAGTTACTCTGGAAACACCATATATTTT.

This chain uses TRBV4-2 with TRBJ2-5; D call uncertain. Trimming left V 0 bases short and J 4 bases short, with 12 bases between. Per germline, CDR1 LGHNA and CDR2 YNFKEQ. This CDR3 contains 15 residues. Written as DNA, the CDR3 is TGTGCCAGCAGCCAAGAAGAAGTGACTCGAGAGACCCAGTACTTC. Translating it yields CASSQEEVTRETQYF.

The genes are TRBV24-1 and TRBJ2-3; D gene unclear. Trimming left V 5 bases short and J 4 bases short, with 15 bases between. The CDR3 sequence is 15 residues long. Germline-derived CDR1 and CDR2 are KGHDR and SFDVKD. The CDR3 DNA is TGTGCCACCAGTGGCCCTGGGCTGGCCTCAGATACGCAGTATTTT. This translates into CATSGPGLASDTQYF.

The chain uses TRBV3-1 (or the pseudogene TRBV3-2) and TRBJ1-3; TRBD1 is a possible D gene (5 bases). V was cut by 1 base and J by 4 bases, with 8 bases left in between. The CDR3 spans 14 residues. Germline V CDR1 and CDR2: LGHDT, YNNKEL (reference sequence). DNA for the CDR3: TGTGCCAGCAGCCAAGGACAGATCGGAAACACCATATATTTT. Translation gives CASSQGQIGNTIYF.

CDR3: CATLGTAYYTGELFF. The CDR3, as DNA: TGTGCCACCCTAGGGACAGCCTATTACACCGGGGAGCTGTTTTTT. The chain carries TRBV19 and TRBJ2-2; 7 bases map to TRBD1. CDR1 is LNHDA and CDR2 is SQIVND in the germline V gene (reference sequence). The CDR3 is made up of 15 amino acids. With 10 bases clipped from V and 3 bases from J, the junction kept 11 bases outside the gene matches.

The chain joins TRBV5-4 to TRBJ2-3; a possible D gene is TRBD1 (6 bases). The CDR3 totals 15 residues. CDR1 is SGHNT, CDR2 YYREEE, per germline (reference sequence). The ends were cut back, 2 bases at V and 2 bases at J, with 12 bases in the middle. Here the CDR3 reads CASSFGGTITDTQYF. The CDR3 bases are TGTGCCAGCAGCTTTGGGGGCACGATCACAGATACGCAGTATTTT.

As regards this clone: At one boundary the junction diverges from the germline segment, which might be a read error. The chain uses TRBV4-2 and TRBJ2-3; 10 positions agree with TRBD2. CDR1 is LGHNA and CDR2 is YNFKEQ in the germline V gene. The CDR3 length is 15 residues. The DNA of the CDR3 is TGTGCCAGCAGCCAAGAACTAGCGGGGATTCCTCCTGTCGGGTTT. Protein sequence: CASSQELAGIPPVGF.

The rearrangement uses TRBV7-2 and TRBJ2-5; 11 bases are a match to TRBD1. This CDR3 region has 16 residues. CDR1 is SGHTA and CDR2 is FQGNSA in the germline V gene. After removal of 5 bases from V and 5 bases from J, the junction contained 10 bases not matched to a gene. CDR3 sequence: CASSRPRTGGSETQYF. The CDR3 DNA follows: TGTGCCAGCAGCCGCCCCCGGACAGGGGGCTCGGAGACCCAGTACTTC.

Notes on this clone: The junction shows a germline mismatch at one end, possibly a read error. The chain recombines TRBV5-5 with TRBJ2-2; 10 positions match TRBD1. Per the germline V gene, CDR1 is SGHKS and CDR2 is YYEKEE (reference sequence). CDR3 size: 16 residues. CDR3 coding DNA: TGTGCCAGCAGCGCGGGGACAGGGGCGAACGCCGGGGAGCTGTTTTTT. This encodes CASSAGTGANAGELFF. Filled out from reference TRBV5-5 and TRBJ2-2, the complete variable domain reads DAGVTQSPTHLIKTRGQQVTLRCSPISGHKSVSWYQQVLGQGPQFIFQYYEKEERGRGNFPDRFSARQFPNYSSELNVNALLLGDSALYLCASSAGTGANAGELFFGEGSRLTVL.

A few counts support this clone. The chain joins TRBV19 to TRBJ2-2; D is possibly TRBD2 (5 bases). Germline V lookup: CDR1 LNHDA, CDR2 SQIVND (reference sequence). Trimming removed 8 bases from V and 4 bases from J, with 11 bases in between. The CDR3 length is 13 residues. In DNA form, the CDR3 reads TGTGCCAGTCGGCTAGGAGGCACCGGGGAGCTGTTTTTT. Its translation is CASRLGGTGELFF.

This CDR3 is CASSPGGTGLYEQYF. In nucleotides, the CDR3 is TGTGCCAGCTCACCGGGGGGGACAGGGTTGTACGAGCAGTACTTC. The V and J genes are TRBV18 and TRBJ2-7, with 9 bases lining up with TRBD1. Germline CDR1 KGHSH, CDR2 LQKENI. This CDR3 is 15 amino acids long. Losses at the gene ends were 3 bases for V and 4 bases for J; bases not matched to a gene: 7.

This clone appeared once. This chain connects TRBV7-2 to TRBJ2-3; no reliable D call. The germline CDR1 and CDR2 sequences are SGHTA and FQGNSA. V lost 1 base and J 1 base, leaving 12 bases between the germline ends. This CDR3 spans 16 amino acids. The CDR3 region is CASSLVPARRTDTQYF. The CDR3, as DNA: TGTGCCAGCAGCTTAGTTCCAGCGCGACGCACAGATACGCAGTATTTT.

The chain carries TRBV11-3 and TRBJ2-3, with 8 bases lining up with TRBD2. Per the germline V gene, CDR1 is SGHNT and CDR2 is YENEEA. V dropped 2 bases and J dropped 4; count of bases not matched to a gene: 8. CDR3 length: 16 residues. The CDR3 sequence is CASSLSKRGIPDTQYF. CDR3 in DNA: TGTGCCAGCAGCTTATCCAAGCGGGGGATTCCAGATACGCAGTATTTT.

This clone was detected a few times. This chain connects TRBV7-9 to TRBJ1-1; D is perhaps TRBD1 (6 bases). Trimming removed 6 bases from V and 5 bases from J, with 13 bases in between. CDR3 length equals 13 residues. Germline V CDR1 and CDR2: SEHNR, FQNEAQ (reference sequence). The CDR3 sequence is CASRKVQGTEAFF. The DNA for the CDR3 is TGTGCCAGCAGGAAGGTACAGGGTACTGAAGCTTTCTTT.